This T cell receptor beta chain derives from a study of graft-versus-host responses after intestinal transplantation. Overall study: Those transplanted obtained multivisceral, liver-intestinal, or isolated intestinal grafts.

About this clone: Its antigen is unknown.

Produced via immunoSEQ multiplex PCR; TCRdb's table is partial and in-frame only. In the table there are approximately 85,000 clones, 85% to 95% of which are singletons. This CDR3 comprises 10 residues. Trimming removed 10 bases from V and 3 bases from J, with 5 bases in between. Per the germline V gene, CDR1 is MNHEY and CDR2 is SMNVEV (reference sequence). Overall study findings and caveats: Circulating GvH clones peaking coincided with falling HvG clones soon after transplant.

The sequence was obtained from a human donor who was the organ donor for an intestinal transplant. The specimen comprised unstimulated CD8+ T cells sorted from spleen or lymph node cells, sampled before transplant. The rearrangement uses TRBV27 and TRBJ2-3; D not certain. The CDR3 region has the DNA TGTGCCACCGAGACAGATACGCAGTATTTT. It encodes CATETDTQYF.